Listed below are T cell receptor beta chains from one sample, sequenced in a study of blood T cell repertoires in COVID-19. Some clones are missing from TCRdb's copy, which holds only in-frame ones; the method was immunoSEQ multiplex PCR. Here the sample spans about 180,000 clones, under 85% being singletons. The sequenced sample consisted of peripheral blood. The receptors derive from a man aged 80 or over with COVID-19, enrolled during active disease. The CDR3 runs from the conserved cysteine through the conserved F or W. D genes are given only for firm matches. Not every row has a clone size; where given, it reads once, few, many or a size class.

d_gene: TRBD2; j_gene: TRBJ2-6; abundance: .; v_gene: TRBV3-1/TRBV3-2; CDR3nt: TGTGCCAGCAGCTCGCGGACTAGCGGGGTGGGAGGGGCCAACGTCCTGACTTTC; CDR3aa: CASSSRTSGVGGANVLTF
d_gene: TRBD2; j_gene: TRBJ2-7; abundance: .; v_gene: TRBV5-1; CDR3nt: TGCGCCAGCAGCTTGGGTGGACTAGCGGGGGGCCACGAGCAGTACTTC; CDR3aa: CASSLGGLAGGHEQYF
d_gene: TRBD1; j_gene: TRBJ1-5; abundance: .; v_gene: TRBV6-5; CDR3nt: TGTGCCAGCAGTACAAGGACAGGGAATCAGCCCCAGCATTTT; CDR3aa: CASSTRTGNQPQHF
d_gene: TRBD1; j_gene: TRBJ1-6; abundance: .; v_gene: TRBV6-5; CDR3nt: TGTGCCAGCAGTTTAACAGGGGACTCACCCCTCCACTTT; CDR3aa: CASSLTGDSPLHF
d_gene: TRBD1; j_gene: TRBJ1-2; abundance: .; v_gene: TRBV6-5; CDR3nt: TGTGCCAGCAGTTACTTCTCCGGGACAGGGAACTATGGCTACACCTTC; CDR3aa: CASSYFSGTGNYGYTF
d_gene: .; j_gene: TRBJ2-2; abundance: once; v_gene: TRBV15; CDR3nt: TGTGCCACCAGCAGAGTCCTAGCAGCGAACACCGGGGAGCTGTTTTTT; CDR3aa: CATSRVLAANTGELFF
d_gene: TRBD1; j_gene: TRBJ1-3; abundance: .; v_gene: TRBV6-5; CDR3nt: TGTGCCAGCAGTTCGACAGGGGCAGGCACCATATATTTT; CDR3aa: CASSSTGAGTIYF
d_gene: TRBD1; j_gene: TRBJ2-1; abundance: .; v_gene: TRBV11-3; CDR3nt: TGTGCCAGCAGCCAGACAGGGTGGTCTGGAGGTAATGAGCAGTTCTTC; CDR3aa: CASSQTGWSGGNEQFF
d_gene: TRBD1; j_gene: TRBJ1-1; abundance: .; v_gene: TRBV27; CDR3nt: TGTGCCAGCAGTTTCAGGGGGCGAAACACTGAGGCTTTCTTT; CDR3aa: CASSFRGRNTEAFF
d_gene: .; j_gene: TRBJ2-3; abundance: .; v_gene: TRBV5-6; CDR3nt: TGTGCCAGCAGCTTGATGCAGGGGAGTAGCACAGATACGCAGTATTTT; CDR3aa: CASSLMQGSSTDTQYF
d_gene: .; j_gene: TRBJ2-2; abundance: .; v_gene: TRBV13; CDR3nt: TGTGCCAGCAGCTTCGTTGGAGGCGGGGAGCTGTTTTTT; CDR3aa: CASSFVGGGELFF
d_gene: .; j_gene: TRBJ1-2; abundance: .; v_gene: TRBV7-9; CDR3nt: TGTGCCAGCAGCTTACAGGGAGGGGATGGCTACACCTTC; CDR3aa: CASSLQGGDGYTF
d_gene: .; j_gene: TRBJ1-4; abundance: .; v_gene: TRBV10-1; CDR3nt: TGCGCCAGCTCCCCTCCAGGTTGTAATGAAAAACTGTTTTTT; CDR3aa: CASSPPGCNEKLFF
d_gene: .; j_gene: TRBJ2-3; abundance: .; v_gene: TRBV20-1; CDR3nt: TGCAGTGCTAGTAGGGGGGGGAGCACAGATACGCAGTATTTT; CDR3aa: CSASRGGSTDTQYF
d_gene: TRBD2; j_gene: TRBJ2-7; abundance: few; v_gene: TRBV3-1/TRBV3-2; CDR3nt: TGTGCCAGCAGCCACGTTCCTGGCGGGGGGGCCGGCGAGCAGTACTTC; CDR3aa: CASSHVPGGGAGEQYF
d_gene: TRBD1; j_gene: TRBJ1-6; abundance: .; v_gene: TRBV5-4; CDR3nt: TGTGCCAGCAGCTTGGAAACAGGGGGCACACCCCTCCACTTT; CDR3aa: CASSLETGGTPLHF
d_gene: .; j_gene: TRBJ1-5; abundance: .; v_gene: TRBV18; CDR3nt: TGTGCCAGCTCACCTATTAGCAATCAGCCCCAGCATTTT; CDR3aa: CASSPISNQPQHF
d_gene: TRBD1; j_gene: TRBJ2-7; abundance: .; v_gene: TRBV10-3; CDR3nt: TGTGCCATCAGTACCGGGACAGACTTATACGAGCAGTACTTC; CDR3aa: CAISTGTDLYEQYF
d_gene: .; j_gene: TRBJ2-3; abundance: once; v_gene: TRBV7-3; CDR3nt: TGTGCCAGCAGCTCCTCAGGGAAGGAAACGCAGTATTTT; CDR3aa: CASSSSGKETQYF
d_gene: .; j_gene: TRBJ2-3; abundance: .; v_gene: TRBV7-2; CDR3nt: TGTGCCAGCAGCTCCTCAGTGGCAGATACGCAGTATTTT; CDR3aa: CASSSSVADTQYF
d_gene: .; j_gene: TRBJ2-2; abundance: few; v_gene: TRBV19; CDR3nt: TGTGCCACCGAGCGCGGCGGGTCCGTCTCCGGGGAGCTGTTTTTT; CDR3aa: CATERGGSVSGELFF
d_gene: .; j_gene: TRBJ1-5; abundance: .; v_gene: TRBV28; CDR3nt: TGTGCCAGCAGACAGGGTTGGGCTCAGCCCCAGCATTTT; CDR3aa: CASRQGWAQPQHF
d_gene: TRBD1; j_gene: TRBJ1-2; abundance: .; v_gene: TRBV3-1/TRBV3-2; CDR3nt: TGTGCCAGCAGCCAGGGACAGGGGAACTATGGCTACACCTTC; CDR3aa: CASSQGQGNYGYTF
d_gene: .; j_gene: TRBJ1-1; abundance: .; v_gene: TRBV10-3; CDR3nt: TGTGCCATCAAAGAAGGGGTCCCCACTGAAGCTTTCTTT; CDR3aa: CAIKEGVPTEAFF
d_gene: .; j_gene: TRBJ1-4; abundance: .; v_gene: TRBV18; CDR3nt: TGTGCCAGCTCACTGGGTGGCCCGACAGAAAAACTGTTTTTT; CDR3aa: CASSLGGPTEKLFF
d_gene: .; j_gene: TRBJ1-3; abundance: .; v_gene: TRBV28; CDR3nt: TGTGCCAGCAGTTTATATGGGGGGGGTGGAAACACCATATATTTT; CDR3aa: CASSLYGGGGNTIYF
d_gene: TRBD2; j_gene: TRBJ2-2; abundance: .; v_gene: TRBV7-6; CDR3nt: TGTGCCAGCAGCTCTACGACTAGCGGAAACACCGGGGAGCTGTTTTTT; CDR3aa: CASSSTTSGNTGELFF
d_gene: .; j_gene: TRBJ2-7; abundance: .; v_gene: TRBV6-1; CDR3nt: TGTGCCAGCAGTGAAAGGCCGGGGGACTCCTACGAGCAGTACTTC; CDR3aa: CASSERPGDSYEQYF